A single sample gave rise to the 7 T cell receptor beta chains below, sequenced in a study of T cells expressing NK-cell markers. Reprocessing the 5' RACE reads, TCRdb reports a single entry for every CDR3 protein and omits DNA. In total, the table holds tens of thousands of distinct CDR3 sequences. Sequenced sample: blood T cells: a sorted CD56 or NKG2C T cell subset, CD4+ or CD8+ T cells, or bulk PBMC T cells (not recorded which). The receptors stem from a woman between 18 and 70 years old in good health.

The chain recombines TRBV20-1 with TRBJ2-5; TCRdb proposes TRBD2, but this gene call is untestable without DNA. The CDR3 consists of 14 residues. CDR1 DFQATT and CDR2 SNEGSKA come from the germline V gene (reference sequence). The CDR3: CSARDGGRQETQYF.

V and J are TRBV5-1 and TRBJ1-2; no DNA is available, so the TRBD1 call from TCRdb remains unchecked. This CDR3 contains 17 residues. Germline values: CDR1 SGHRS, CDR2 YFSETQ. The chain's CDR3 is CASNKRAGQGTERGYTF. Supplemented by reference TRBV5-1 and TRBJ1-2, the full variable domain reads KAGVTQTPRYLIKTRGQQVTLSCSPISGHRSVSWYQQTPGQGLQFLFEYFSETQRNKGNFPGRFSGRQFSNSRSEMNVSTLELGDSALYLCASNKRAGQGTERGYTFGSGTRLTVV.

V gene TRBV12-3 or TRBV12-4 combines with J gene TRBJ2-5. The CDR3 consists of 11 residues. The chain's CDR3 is CASSVRETQYF.

CDR3 sequence reads: CASSSGLAVSYNEQFF. V is TRBV12-3 or TRBV12-4 and J is TRBJ2-1; TCRdb selects TRBD2, and the lack of DNA leaves this call unchecked. The CDR3 consists of 16 residues.

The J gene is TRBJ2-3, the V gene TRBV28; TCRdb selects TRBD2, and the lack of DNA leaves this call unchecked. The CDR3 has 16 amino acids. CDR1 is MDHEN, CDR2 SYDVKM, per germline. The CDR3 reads CASSLYGGGPTDTQYF.

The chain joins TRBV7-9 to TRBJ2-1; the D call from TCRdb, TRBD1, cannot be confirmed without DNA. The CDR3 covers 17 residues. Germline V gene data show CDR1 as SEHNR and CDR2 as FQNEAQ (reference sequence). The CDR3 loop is CASSLGGLSSSYNEQFF.

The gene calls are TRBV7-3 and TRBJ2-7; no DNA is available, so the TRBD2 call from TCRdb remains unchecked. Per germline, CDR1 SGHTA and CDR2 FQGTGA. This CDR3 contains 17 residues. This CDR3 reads CASSGTSGRSHSYEQYF. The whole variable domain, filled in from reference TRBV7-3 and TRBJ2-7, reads GAGVSQTPSNKVTEKGKYVELRCDPISGHTALYWYRQSLGQGPEFLIYFQGTGAADDSGLPNDRFFAVRPEGSVSTLKIQRTERGDSAVYLCASSGTSGRSHSYEQYFGPGTRLTVT.